These 3 T cell receptor beta chains were all obtained from the same sample, sequenced in a study of T cells after yellow fever vaccination. TCRdb reprocessed the 5' RACE reads with MiXCR, giving one entry per CDR3 protein. The sample yields under 550,000 distinct CDR3 sequences, about a fifth seen once. This sample comprised PBMCs, obtained about 20 days after the first yellow fever vaccination. Receptor source: a young man who received the YFV17D yellow fever vaccine.

The CDR3 region is CSVRLGQGALETQYF. DNA for the CDR3: TGCAGCGTTCGACTGGGACAGGGGGCTTTAGAGACCCAGTACTTC. The chain uses TRBV29-1 and TRBJ2-5; 12 positions match TRBD1. This CDR3 spans 15 amino acids. Unmatched junction bases numbered 8, after V lost 5 bases and J lost 4 bases. CDR1 SQVTM and CDR2 ANQGSEA come from the germline V gene.

This clonotype has just a few counts. The rearrangement uses TRBV4-1 and TRBJ1-1; D gene unclear. V dropped 0 bases and J dropped 4 bases, with 12 bases sitting between them. Germline V CDR1 and CDR2: MGHRA, YSYEKL. The CDR3 totals 15 residues. The CDR3 sequence: CASSQDPGGSTEAFF. The CDR3 DNA reads as TGCGCCAGCAGCCAAGATCCGGGTGGGAGCACTGAAGCTTTCTTT.

This chain connects TRBV29-1 to TRBJ2-1; D not certain. Trimming removed 1 base at V and 1 base at J, with 8 bases between. CDR1 is SQVTM and CDR2 is ANQGSEA in the germline V gene. The CDR3 loop spans 14 amino acids. The CDR3 DNA reads as TGCAGCGTTGAAGGGGCAGTTTCCTACAATGAGCAGTTCTTC. Encoded protein: CSVEGAVSYNEQFF.